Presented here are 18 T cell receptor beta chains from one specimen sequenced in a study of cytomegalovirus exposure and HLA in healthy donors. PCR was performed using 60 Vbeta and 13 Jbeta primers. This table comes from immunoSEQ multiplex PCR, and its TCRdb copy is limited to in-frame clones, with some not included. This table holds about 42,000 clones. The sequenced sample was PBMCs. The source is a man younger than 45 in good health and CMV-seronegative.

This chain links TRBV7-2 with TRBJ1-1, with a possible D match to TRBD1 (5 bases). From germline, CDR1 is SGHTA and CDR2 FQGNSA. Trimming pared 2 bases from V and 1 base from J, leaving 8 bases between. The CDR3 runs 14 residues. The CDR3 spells CASSLWGENTEAFF. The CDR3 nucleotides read TGTGCCAGCAGCTTATGGGGGGAGAACACTGAAGCTTTCTTT.

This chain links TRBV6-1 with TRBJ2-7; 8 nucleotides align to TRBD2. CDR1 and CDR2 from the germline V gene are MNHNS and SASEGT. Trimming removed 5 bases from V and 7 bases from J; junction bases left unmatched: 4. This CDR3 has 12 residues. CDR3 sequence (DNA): TGTGCCAGCAGTATCAGCGGGAGTGAGCAGTACTTC. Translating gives CASSISGSEQYF.

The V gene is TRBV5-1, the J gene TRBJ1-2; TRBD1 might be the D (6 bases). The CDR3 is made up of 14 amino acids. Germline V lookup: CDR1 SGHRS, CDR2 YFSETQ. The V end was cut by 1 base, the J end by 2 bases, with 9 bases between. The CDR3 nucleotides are TGCGCCAGCAGCTTGAGCGGACAGAACTATGGCTACACCTTC. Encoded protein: CASSLSGQNYGYTF.

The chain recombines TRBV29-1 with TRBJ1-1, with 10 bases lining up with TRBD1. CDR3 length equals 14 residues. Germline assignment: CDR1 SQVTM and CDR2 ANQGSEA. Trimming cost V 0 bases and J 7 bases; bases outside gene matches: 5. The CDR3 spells CSVEDRDRGIEAFF. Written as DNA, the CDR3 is TGCAGCGTTGAAGACCGGGACAGGGGAATTGAAGCTTTCTTT.

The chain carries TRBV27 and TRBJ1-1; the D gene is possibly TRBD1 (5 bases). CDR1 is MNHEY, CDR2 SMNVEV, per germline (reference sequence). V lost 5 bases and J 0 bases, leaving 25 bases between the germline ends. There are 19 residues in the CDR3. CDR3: CASSLGVSVLPAVNTEAFF. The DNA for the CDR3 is TGTGCCAGCAGTCTAGGGGTCTCGGTTCTCCCGGCGGTGAACACTGAAGCTTTCTTT.

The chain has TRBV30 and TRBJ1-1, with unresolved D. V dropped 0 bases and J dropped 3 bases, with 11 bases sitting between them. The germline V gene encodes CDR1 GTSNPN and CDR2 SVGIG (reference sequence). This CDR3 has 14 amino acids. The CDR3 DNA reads TGTGCCTGGAGTGTGTGGGGAGCGGACACTGAAGCTTTCTTT. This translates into CAWSVWGADTEAFF.

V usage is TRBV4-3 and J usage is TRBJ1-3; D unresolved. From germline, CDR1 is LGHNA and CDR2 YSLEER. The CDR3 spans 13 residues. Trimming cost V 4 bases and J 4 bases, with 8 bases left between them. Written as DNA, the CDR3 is TGCGCCAGCAGCCCGGAGTCGGGAAACACCATATATTTT. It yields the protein CASSPESGNTIYF.

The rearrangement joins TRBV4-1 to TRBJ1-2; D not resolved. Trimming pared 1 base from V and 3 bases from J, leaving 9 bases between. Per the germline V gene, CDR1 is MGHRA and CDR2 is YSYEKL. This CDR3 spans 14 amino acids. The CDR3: CASSQVLVDYGYTF. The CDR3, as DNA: TGCGCCAGCAGCCAAGTATTAGTGGACTATGGCTACACCTTC.

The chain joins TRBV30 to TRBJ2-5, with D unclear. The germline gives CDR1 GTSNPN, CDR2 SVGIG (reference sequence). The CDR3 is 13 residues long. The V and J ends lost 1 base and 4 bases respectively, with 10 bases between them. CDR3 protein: CAWSGISRETQYF. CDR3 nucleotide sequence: TGTGCCTGGAGTGGAATTAGCCGAGAGACCCAGTACTTC.

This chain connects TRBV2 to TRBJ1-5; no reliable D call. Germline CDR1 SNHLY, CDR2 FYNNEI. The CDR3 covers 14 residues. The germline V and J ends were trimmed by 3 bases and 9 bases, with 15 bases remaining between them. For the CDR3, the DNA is TGTGCCAGCAGTGAGATAGGCCGGGATGGGCCCCAGCATTTT. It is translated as CASSEIGRDGPQHF.

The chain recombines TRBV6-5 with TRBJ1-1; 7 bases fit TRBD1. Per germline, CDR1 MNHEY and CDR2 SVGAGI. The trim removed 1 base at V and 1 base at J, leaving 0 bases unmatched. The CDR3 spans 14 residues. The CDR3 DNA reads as TGTGCCAGCAGTTACTACAGGGGGAACACTGAAGCTTTCTTT. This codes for CASSYYRGNTEAFF.

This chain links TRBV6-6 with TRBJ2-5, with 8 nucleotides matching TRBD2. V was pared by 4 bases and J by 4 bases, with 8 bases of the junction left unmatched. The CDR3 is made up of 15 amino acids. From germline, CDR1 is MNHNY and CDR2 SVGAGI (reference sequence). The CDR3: CASSFLAGWGETQYF. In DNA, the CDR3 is TGTGCCAGCAGTTTCTTAGCGGGATGGGGAGAGACCCAGTACTTC.

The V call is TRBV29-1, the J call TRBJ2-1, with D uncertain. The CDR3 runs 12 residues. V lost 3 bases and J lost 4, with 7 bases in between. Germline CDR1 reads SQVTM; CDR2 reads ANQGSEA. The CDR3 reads CSVDPYYNEQFF. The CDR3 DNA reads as TGCAGCGTTGACCCTTATTACAATGAGCAGTTCTTC.

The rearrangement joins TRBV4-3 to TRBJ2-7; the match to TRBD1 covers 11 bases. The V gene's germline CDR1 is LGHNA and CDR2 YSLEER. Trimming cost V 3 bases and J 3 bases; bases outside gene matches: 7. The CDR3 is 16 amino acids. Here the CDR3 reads CASSQDPGTGGYEQYF. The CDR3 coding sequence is TGCGCCAGCAGCCAGGATCCCGGGACAGGGGGCTACGAGCAGTACTTC.

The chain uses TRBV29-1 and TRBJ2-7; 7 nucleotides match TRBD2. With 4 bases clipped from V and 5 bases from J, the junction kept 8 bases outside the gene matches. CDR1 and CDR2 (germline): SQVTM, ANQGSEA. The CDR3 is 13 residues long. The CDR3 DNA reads TGCAGCGTTGGGACTGCGGGGAGGGACGAGCAGTACTTC. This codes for CSVGTAGRDEQYF.

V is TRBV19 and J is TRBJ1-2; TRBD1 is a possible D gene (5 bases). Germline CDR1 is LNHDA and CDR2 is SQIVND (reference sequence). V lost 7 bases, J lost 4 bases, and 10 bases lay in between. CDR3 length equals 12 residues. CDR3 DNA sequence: TGTGCCAGTATGGTGGGACTCTATGGCTACACCTTC. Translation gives CASMVGLYGYTF.

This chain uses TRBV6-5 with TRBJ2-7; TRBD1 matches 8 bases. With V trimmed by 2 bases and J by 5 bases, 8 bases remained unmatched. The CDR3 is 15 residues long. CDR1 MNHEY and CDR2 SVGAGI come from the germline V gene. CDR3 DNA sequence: TGTGCCAGCAGTTACCAGGGACAGGCCGCAGACGAGCAGTACTTC. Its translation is CASSYQGQAADEQYF.

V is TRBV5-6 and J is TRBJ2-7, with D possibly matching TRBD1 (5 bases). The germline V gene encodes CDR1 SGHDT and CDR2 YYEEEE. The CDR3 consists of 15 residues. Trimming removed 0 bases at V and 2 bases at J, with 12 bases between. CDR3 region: CASSLGAGPPYEQYF. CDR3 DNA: TGTGCCAGCAGCTTGGGGGCAGGGCCCCCCTACGAGCAGTACTTC.